A single sample is the source of the 12 T cell receptor beta chains below, sequenced in a study of shared clonotypes between healthy human individuals. This table comes from immunoSEQ multiplex PCR, and its TCRdb copy is limited to in-frame clones, with some not included. Here the sample spans 600,000 to 750,000 clones, about two thirds being singletons. Sequenced sample: memory CD4+ T cells sorted from blood. The subset here: CD45RA-negative fraction. These receptors originate from a woman in her twenties or thirties in good health.

The V call is TRBV6-4, the J call TRBJ1-6; D call uncertain. This CDR3 has 13 residues. The V gene's germline CDR1 is MRHNA and CDR2 SNTAGT. V was clipped by 2 bases and J by 9 bases, with 8 bases between them. The CDR3 reads CASSDVVGSPLHF. The CDR3 nucleotides are TGTGCCAGCAGTGACGTCGTGGGTTCACCCCTCCACTTT.

The chain has TRBV20-1 and TRBJ2-5; D remains unclear. The germline V gene has CDR1 DFQATT and CDR2 SNEGSKA (reference sequence). The CDR3 totals 11 residues. Trimming pared 3 bases from V and 4 bases from J, leaving 6 bases between. CDR3 loop: CSARRPETQYF. The CDR3 DNA reads as TGCAGTGCTAGGCGCCCAGAGACCCAGTACTTC.

The chain carries TRBV29-1 and TRBJ2-3, with D possibly matching TRBD2 (6 bases). Germline CDR1 and CDR2: SQVTM and ANQGSEA. CDR3 size: 13 residues. Trimming removed 7 bases at V and 2 bases at J, with 13 bases between. The chain's CDR3 is CSGGGGATDTQYF. The CDR3 DNA sequence: TGCAGCGGGGGAGGAGGTGCCACAGATACGCAGTATTTT.

The chain combines TRBV18 with TRBJ2-2, with D perhaps matching TRBD2 (5 bases). Germline loops: CDR1 KGHSH, CDR2 LQKENI. This CDR3 region has 16 residues. V lost 0 bases to trimming and J lost 0 bases, with 8 bases between them. This CDR3 reads CASSPPERSNTGELFF. CDR3 nucleotide sequence: TGTGCCAGCTCACCACCTGAGCGGTCGAACACCGGGGAGCTGTTTTTT.

The V gene is TRBV18, the J gene TRBJ2-2, with D unresolved. CDR1 KGHSH and CDR2 LQKENI come from the germline V gene. V lost 4 bases, J lost 1 base, and 1 base lay in between. The CDR3 totals 12 residues. The CDR3 sequence is CASSRNTGELFF. The CDR3 DNA follows: TGTGCCAGCTCACGGAACACCGGGGAGCTGTTTTTT.

The rearrangement joins TRBV7-9 to TRBJ1-5, with a possible D match to TRBD1 (6 bases). This CDR3 has 14 residues. Germline CDR1 is SEHNR and CDR2 is FQNEAQ (reference sequence). With 5 bases removed from V and 7 bases from J, the gap between germline ends came to 15 bases. The CDR3 DNA follows: TGTGCCAGCAGCGGAGAGGGGGGAGGGCAGCCCCAGCATTTT. Translating gives CASSGEGGGQPQHF.

V is TRBV28 and J is TRBJ2-6; possible D gene TRBD1, 5 bases. CDR1 is MDHEN, CDR2 SYDVKM, per germline. Trimming cost V 4 bases and J 0 bases, with 10 bases left between them. This CDR3 has 16 residues. The CDR3 bases are TGTGCCAGCAGTTCTCCAGGGTTCTCTGGGGCCAACGTCCTGACTTTC. Translated, it gives CASSSPGFSGANVLTF.

The sample holds a few counts of this clone. This rearrangement joins TRBV27 to TRBJ1-4; the D gene is possibly TRBD1 (6 bases). Trimming pared 5 bases from V and 8 bases from J, leaving 24 bases between. Per the germline V gene, CDR1 is MNHEY and CDR2 is SMNVEV (reference sequence). The CDR3 covers 17 residues. In nucleotides, the CDR3 is TGTGCCAGCAGTCCCTCCCGGGGGGCTAATTGGGAGGAAAAACTGTTTTTT. Translation gives CASSPSRGANWEEKLFF.

The V call is TRBV6-1, the J call TRBJ1-3; no reliable D call. The CDR3 loop spans 13 amino acids. Between the trimmed V and J ends, which lost 8 bases and 0 bases, there was a span of 8 bases. Germline V gene lookup returns CDR1 MNHNS and CDR2 SASEGT. DNA of the CDR3: TGTGCCAGCCTGAAGGTCTCTGGAAACACCATATATTTT. As protein: CASLKVSGNTIYF.

The chain carries TRBV4-2 and TRBJ1-3; 7 positions match TRBD1. The V segment lost 0 bases and the J segment 5 bases; nucleotides outside the gene matches: 13. Germline-derived CDR1 and CDR2 are LGHNA and YNFKEQ. The CDR3 runs to 18 residues. In DNA, the CDR3 is TGTGCCAGCAGCCAAGATCTGTCCGTTGGACAGGAGCGAAACACCATATATTTT. It yields the protein CASSQDLSVGQERNTIYF.

This rearrangement joins TRBV10-3 to TRBJ2-6; TRBD2 matches at 7 bases. V lost 4 bases, J lost 2 bases, and 8 bases stayed unmatched. Per the germline V gene, CDR1 is ENHRY and CDR2 is SYGVKD. This CDR3 is 17 amino acids long. CDR3 nucleotide sequence: TGTGCCATCAGTGCTCCAGGGAGGGGCACTGGGGCCAACGTCCTGACTTTC. It specifies CAISAPGRGTGANVLTF.

Concerning this clone itself: A read error is the likely source, as a far larger clone sits one nucleotide away. The chain employs TRBV29-1 and TRBJ1-1; 7 bases align to TRBD1. This CDR3 spans 14 amino acids. Germline CDR1 reads SQVTM; CDR2 reads ANQGSEA. The DNA of the CDR3 is TGCAACGTCCATCACAGGGGCGGGAACACTGAAGCTTTCTTT. This codes for CNVHHRGGNTEAFF.